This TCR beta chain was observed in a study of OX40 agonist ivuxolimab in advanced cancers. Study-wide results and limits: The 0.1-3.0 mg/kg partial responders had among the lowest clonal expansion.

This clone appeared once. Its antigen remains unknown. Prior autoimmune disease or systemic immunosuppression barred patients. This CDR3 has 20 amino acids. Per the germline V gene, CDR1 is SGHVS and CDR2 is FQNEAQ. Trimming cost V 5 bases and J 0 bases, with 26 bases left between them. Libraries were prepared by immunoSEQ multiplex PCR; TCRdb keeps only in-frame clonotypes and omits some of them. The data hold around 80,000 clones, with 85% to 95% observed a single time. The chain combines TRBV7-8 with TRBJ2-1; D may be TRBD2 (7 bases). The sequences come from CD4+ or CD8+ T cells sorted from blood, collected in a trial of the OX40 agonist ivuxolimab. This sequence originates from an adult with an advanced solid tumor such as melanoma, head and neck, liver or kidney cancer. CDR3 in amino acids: CASSLVGGGEPPSSYNEQFF. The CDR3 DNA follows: TGTGCCAGCAGCCTAGTGGGAGGGGGGGAGCCACCGAGCTCCTACAATGAGCAGTTCTTC.